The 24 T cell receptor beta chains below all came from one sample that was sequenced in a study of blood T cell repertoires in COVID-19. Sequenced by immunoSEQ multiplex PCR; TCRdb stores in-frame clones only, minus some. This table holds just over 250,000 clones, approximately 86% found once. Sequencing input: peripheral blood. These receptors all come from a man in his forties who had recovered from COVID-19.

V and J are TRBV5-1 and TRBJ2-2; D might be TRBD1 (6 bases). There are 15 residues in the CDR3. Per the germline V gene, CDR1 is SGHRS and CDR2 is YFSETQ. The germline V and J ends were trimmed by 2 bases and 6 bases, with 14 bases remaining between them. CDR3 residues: CASSLVGAKSGELFF. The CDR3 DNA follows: TGCGCCAGCAGCTTAGTGGGGGCAAAGTCCGGGGAGCTGTTTTTT.

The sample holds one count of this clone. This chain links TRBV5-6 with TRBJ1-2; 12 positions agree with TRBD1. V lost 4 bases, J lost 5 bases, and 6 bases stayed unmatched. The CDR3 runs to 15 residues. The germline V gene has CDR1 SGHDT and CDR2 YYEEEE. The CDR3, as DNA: TGTGCCAGCAGCCTCGGGACAGGGGGCGGGTATGGCTACACCTTC. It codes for CASSLGTGGGYGYTF.

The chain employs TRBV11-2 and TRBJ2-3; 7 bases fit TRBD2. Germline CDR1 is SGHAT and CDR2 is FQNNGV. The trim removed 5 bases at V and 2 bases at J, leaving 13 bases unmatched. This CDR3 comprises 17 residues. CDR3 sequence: CASSQISTSPSTDTQYF. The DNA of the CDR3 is TGTGCCAGCAGCCAAATTTCGACTAGCCCCTCCACAGATACGCAGTATTTT.

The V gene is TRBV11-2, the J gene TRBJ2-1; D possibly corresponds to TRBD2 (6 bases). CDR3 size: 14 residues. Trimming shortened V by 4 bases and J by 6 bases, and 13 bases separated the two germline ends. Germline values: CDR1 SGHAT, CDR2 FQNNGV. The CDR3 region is CASSSWEAGNEQFF. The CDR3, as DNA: TGTGCCAGCAGCTCGTGGGAGGCAGGCAATGAGCAGTTCTTC.

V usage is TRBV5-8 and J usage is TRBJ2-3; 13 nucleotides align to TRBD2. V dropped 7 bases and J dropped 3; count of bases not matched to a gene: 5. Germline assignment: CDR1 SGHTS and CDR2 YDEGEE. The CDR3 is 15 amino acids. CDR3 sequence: CASGKGLAGTDTQYF. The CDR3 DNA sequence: TGTGCCAGCGGCAAGGGACTAGCGGGAACAGATACGCAGTATTTT.

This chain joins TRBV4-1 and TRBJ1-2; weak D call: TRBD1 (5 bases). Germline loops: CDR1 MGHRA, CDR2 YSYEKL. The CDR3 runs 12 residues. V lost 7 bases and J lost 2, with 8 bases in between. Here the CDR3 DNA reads TGCGCCAGCATCTCAGGGAACTATGGCTACACCTTC. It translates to CASISGNYGYTF.

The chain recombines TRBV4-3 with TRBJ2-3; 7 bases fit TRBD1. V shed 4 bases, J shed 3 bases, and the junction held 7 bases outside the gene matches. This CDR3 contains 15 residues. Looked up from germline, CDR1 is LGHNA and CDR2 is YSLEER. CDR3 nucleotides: TGCGCCAGCAGCCCGAGGACAGGTTTGACAGATACGCAGTATTTT. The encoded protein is CASSPRTGLTDTQYF.

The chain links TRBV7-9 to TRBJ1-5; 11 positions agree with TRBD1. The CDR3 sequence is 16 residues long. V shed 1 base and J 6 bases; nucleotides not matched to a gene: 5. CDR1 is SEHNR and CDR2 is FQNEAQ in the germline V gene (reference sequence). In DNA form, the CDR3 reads TGTGCCAGCAGCTTAGGTGGGACAGGGGGGCGTCAGCCCCAGCATTTT. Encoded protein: CASSLGGTGGRQPQHF.

CDR3 bases: TGCGCCAGCAGTTGGGACAGGGGCAATCCCACAGATACGCAGTATTTT. Protein sequence: CASSWDRGNPTDTQYF. This sequence joins TRBV5-1 and TRBJ2-3, with 10 positions matching TRBD1. The CDR3 is 16 residues long. The germline gives CDR1 SGHRS, CDR2 YFSETQ. V lost 5 bases to trimming and J lost 2 bases; unmatched junction nucleotides: 8.

The CDR3 here is CASSRTSGRVYEQFF. The CDR3 bases are TGTGCCAGCTCACGGACTAGCGGGAGGGTATATGAGCAGTTCTTC. The gene calls are TRBV18 and TRBJ2-1; 15 bases align to TRBD2. CDR1 and CDR2 from the germline V gene are KGHSH and LQKENI. J gave up 8 bases and V 4 bases, and 3 bases lay outside the gene matches. CDR3 size: 15 residues.

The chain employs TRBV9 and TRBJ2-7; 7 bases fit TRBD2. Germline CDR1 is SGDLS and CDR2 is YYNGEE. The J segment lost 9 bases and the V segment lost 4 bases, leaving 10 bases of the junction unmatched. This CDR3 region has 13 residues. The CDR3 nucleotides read TGTGCCAGCAGCCCCTCGTGGGCTAGCGGGCAGTACTTC. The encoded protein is CASSPSWASGQYF.

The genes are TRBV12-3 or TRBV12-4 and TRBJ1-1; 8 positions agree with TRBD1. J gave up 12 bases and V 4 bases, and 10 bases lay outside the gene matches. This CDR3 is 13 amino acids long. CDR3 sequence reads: CASSSQGAMRPFF. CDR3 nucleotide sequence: TGTGCCAGCAGTTCCCAGGGGGCGATGAGGCCTTTCTTT.

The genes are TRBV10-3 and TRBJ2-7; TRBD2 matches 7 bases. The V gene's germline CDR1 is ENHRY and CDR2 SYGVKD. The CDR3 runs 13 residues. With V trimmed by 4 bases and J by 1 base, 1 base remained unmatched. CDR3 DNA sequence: TGTGCCATCAGTGGGGAGGGGTCCTACGAGCAGTACTTC. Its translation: CAISGEGSYEQYF.

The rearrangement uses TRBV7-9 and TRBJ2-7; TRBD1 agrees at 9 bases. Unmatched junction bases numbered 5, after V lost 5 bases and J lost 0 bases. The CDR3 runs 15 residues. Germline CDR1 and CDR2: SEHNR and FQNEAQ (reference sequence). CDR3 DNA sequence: TGTGCCAGCAGCCAGGGACAGGGACCCTCCTACGAGCAGTACTTC. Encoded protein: CASSQGQGPSYEQYF.

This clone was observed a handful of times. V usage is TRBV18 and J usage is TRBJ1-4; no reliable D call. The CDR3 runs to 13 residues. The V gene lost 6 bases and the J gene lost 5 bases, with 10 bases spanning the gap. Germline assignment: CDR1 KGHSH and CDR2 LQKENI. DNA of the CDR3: TGTGCCAGCTCGGCCGTCGGGAATGAAAAACTGTTTTTT. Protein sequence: CASSAVGNEKLFF.

The CDR3 loop reads CASSDITGGYEQYF. CDR3 in DNA: TGTGCCAGCAGCGATATAACAGGGGGCTACGAGCAGTACTTC. The chain uses TRBV6-2 or TRBV6-3 and TRBJ2-7, with 8 bases lining up with TRBD1. With 6 bases clipped from V and 3 bases from J, the junction kept 7 bases outside the gene matches. CDR1 is MNHEY, CDR2 SVGEGT, per germline. The CDR3 has 14 amino acids.

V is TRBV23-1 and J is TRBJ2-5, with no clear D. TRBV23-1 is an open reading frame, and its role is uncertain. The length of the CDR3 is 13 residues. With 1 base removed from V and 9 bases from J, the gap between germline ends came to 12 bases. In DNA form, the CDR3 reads TGCGCCAGCAGTCAATACTACCCCTCGGCCCAGTACTTC. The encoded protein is CASSQYYPSAQYF.

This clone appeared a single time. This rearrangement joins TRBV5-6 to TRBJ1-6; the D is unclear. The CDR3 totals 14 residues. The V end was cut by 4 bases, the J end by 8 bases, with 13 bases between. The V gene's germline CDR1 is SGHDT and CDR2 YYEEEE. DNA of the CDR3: TGTGCCAGCAGCATACCAATCTCGGATTCACCCCTCCACTTT. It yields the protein CASSIPISDSPLHF.

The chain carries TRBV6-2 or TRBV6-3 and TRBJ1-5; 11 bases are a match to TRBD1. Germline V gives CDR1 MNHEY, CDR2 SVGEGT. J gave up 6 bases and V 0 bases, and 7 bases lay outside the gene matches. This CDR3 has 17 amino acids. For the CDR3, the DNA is TGTGCCAGCAGTTACTCGGACAGGGGGCATCTGGGTCAGCCCCAGCATTTT. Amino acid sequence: CASSYSDRGHLGQPQHF.

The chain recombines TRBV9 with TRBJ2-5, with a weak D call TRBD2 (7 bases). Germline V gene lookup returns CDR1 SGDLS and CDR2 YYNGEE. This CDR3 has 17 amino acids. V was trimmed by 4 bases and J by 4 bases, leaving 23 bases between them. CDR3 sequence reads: CASSPPVPGGRGETQYF. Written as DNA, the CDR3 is TGTGCCAGCAGCCCCCCAGTACCGGGGGGCCGGGGAGAGACCCAGTACTTC.

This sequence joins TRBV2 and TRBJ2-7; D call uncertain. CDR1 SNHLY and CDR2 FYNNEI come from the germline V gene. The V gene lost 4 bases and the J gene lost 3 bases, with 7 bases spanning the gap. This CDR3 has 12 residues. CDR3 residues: CASSGRFYEQYF. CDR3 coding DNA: TGTGCCAGCAGTGGCCGGTTCTACGAGCAGTACTTC.

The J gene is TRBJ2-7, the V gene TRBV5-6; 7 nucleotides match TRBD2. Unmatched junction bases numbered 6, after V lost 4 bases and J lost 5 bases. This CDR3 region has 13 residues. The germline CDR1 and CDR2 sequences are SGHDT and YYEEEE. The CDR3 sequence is CASSKGRGDEQYF. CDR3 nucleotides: TGTGCCAGCAGCAAAGGCCGGGGGGACGAGCAGTACTTC.

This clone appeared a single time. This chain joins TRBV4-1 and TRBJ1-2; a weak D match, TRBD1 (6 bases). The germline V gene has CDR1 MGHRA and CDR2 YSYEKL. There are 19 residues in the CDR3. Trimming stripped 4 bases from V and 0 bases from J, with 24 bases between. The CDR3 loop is CASSRNFVGAPESNYGYTF. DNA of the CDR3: TGCGCCAGCAGCCGTAACTTTGTGGGGGCGCCTGAATCTAACTATGGCTACACCTTC.

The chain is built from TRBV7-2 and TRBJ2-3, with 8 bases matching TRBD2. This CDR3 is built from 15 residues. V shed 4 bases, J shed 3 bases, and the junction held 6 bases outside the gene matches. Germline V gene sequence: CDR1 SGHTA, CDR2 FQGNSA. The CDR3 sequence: CASSSGQRGTDTQYF. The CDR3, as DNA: TGTGCCAGCAGCTCCGGCCAGCGGGGGACAGATACGCAGTATTTT.